Below are 25 T cell receptor beta chains sequenced from a single sample in a study of T cells in Graves' hyperthyroidism and ophthalmopathy. TCR beta CDR3 regions were amplified from RNA transcripts. TCR CDR3 underwent first-round RT-PCR with the HTBI primer set. TCRdb processed the multiplex PCR reads anew with MiXCR; each CDR3 protein has one entry. The top ten clones hold 14% of a sample with some 460,000 distinct CDR3 sequences, roughly 14% of them seen once. The specimen sequenced was blood. Receptor source: a young woman with Graves' hyperthyroidism.

This clonotype was detected ten times or more. The chain links TRBV20-1 to TRBJ2-3; D might be TRBD2 (5 bases). The CDR3 extends over 15 amino acids. V was trimmed by 0 bases and J by 0 bases, leaving 10 bases between them. CDR1 and CDR2 (germline): DFQATT, SNEGSKA (reference sequence). CDR3 in amino acids: CSARDTQRSTDTQYF. The CDR3 DNA sequence: TGCAGTGCTAGAGATACCCAGCGGAGCACAGATACGCAGTATTTT.

The genes are TRBV6-1 and TRBJ2-7; tentative D call: TRBD1 (7 bases). The ends were cut back, 6 bases at V and 3 bases at J, with 21 bases in the middle. The CDR3 runs 16 residues. Germline-derived CDR1 and CDR2 are MNHNS and SASEGT. The CDR3 reads CASSPRGARANYEQYF. CDR3 nucleotide sequence: TGTGCCAGCAGCCCCAGGGGGGCTCGGGCCAACTACGAGCAGTACTTC.

The chain links TRBV7-3 to TRBJ2-3, with D tentatively TRBD2 (6 bases). The CDR3 totals 14 residues. V lost 3 bases and J lost 5, with 12 bases in between. Germline CDR1 and CDR2: SGHTA and FQGTGA. CDR3 DNA: TGTGCCAGCAGCTTGGGCGGGAAGGGAGATACGCAGTATTTT. Protein: CASSLGGKGDTQYF. Together with reference TRBV7-3 and TRBJ2-3, the CDR3 gives the full variable domain: GAGVSQTPSNKVTEKGKYVELRCDPISGHTALYWYRQSLGQGPEFLIYFQGTGAADDSGLPNDRFFAVRPEGSVSTLKIQRTERGDSAVYLCASSLGGKGDTQYFGPGTRLTVL.

Ten or more counts support this clonotype. V and J are TRBV19 and TRBJ2-7, with 8 nucleotides matching TRBD1. The junction had 2 bases not matched to a gene; V was cut back by 3 bases and J by 1 base. The germline gives CDR1 LNHDA, CDR2 SQIVND (reference sequence). The CDR3 contains 14 residues. The CDR3 sequence: CASSIGQGSYEQYF. DNA of the CDR3: TGTGCCAGTAGTATTGGACAGGGATCCTACGAGCAGTACTTC.

This clonotype showed up many times. The chain is built from TRBV27 and TRBJ2-7, with TRBD1 matching over 8 bases. CDR3 length equals 17 residues. The V gene end was trimmed by 6 bases and the J gene end by 1 base; junction bases not matched to a gene: 14. CDR1 and CDR2 from the germline V gene are MNHEY and SMNVEV (reference sequence). The CDR3, as DNA: TGTGCCAGCAGAGATTCCCCTTGGACAGGGAAATCCTACGAGCAGTACTTC. Translation: CASRDSPWTGKSYEQYF.

This clonotype has a count of ten or more. This sequence joins TRBV18 and TRBJ2-1, with 10 bases matching TRBD1. The J segment lost 3 bases and the V segment lost 6 bases, leaving 8 bases of the junction unmatched. CDR1 and CDR2 (germline): KGHSH, LQKENI. CDR3 length equals 16 residues. CDR3 coding DNA: TGTGCCAGCTCCCCTTCGGGACAGGGGAGCTACAATGAGCAGTTCTTC. It translates to CASSPSGQGSYNEQFF.

Ten or more counts support this clonotype. In DNA form, the CDR3 reads TGTGCCAGCAGTTTAGTGGGGGCAGAGGAAATCTATGGCTACACCTTC. Encoded protein: CASSLVGAEEIYGYTF. The rearrangement joins TRBV28 to TRBJ1-2; TRBD1 might be the D (6 bases). Trimming pared 2 bases from V and 4 bases from J, leaving 17 bases between. Per germline, CDR1 MDHEN and CDR2 SYDVKM. This CDR3 is 16 amino acids long.

V usage is TRBV5-8 and J usage is TRBJ2-1, with D unresolved. Trimming shortened V by 2 bases and J by 4 bases, and 10 bases separated the two germline ends. Per germline, CDR1 SGHTS and CDR2 YDEGEE. CDR3 length equals 14 residues. The CDR3 loop is CASSFASTYNEQFF. The CDR3 DNA sequence: TGTGCCAGCAGCTTCGCCAGTACGTACAATGAGCAGTTCTTC.

The sample holds many counts of this clonotype. This chain links TRBV3-1 with TRBJ1-3, with unresolved D. Germline CDR1 is LGHDT and CDR2 is YNNKEL (reference sequence). Trimming took 1 base from V and 2 from J, leaving 12 bases between them. The CDR3 consists of 16 residues. CDR3: CASSQVISAAGNTIYF. The CDR3 DNA is TGTGCCAGCAGCCAAGTAATATCGGCAGCTGGAAACACCATATATTTT.

This clonotype was seen ten or more times. The chain carries TRBV6-4 and TRBJ1-1; a weak D match, TRBD1 (5 bases). The CDR3 consists of 13 residues. Germline V gives CDR1 MRHNA, CDR2 SNTAGT. The V end was cut by 8 bases, the J end by 4 bases, with 14 bases between. The CDR3 DNA reads TGTGCCAGCTCTAATGGACACCCCACTGAAGCTTTCTTT. Protein sequence: CASSNGHPTEAFF.

The chain employs TRBV6-6 and TRBJ2-5; 9 bases match TRBD1. The CDR3 has 15 residues. The J segment lost 1 base and the V segment lost 0 bases, leaving 0 bases of the junction unmatched. Germline V gene lookup returns CDR1 MNHNY and CDR2 SVGAGI (reference sequence). The CDR3 DNA is TGTGCCAGCAGTTACTCGACAGGGGGCCAAGAGACCCAGTACTTC. Protein product: CASSYSTGGQETQYF.

This clonotype was counted between two and nine times. The chain couples TRBV14 to TRBJ2-7, with D perhaps being TRBD1 or TRBD2 (5 bases each). The CDR3 is made up of 13 amino acids. CDR1 is SGHDN, CDR2 FVKESK, per germline. With 1 base removed from V and 9 bases from J, the gap between germline ends came to 13 bases. As DNA, the CDR3 is TGTGCCAGCAGCCAAGCCGGGGCAAGGGCGCAGTACTTC. The encoded protein is CASSQAGARAQYF.

This clonotype was seen ten or more times. The V and J genes are TRBV20-1 and TRBJ2-3; D tentatively reads TRBD1 or TRBD2 (6 bases each). CDR1 DFQATT and CDR2 SNEGSKA come from the germline V gene (reference sequence). V lost 6 bases and J 2 bases, leaving 21 bases between the germline ends. This CDR3 contains 16 residues. CDR3 protein: CSALKGTDRFTDTQYF. The DNA for the CDR3 is TGCAGTGCCCTCAAAGGGACTGACAGGTTCACAGATACGCAGTATTTT.

This clonotype was counted ten times or more. This rearrangement joins TRBV5-1 to TRBJ1-1; no firm D call. The germline gives CDR1 SGHRS, CDR2 YFSETQ. The CDR3 runs to 15 residues. V lost 3 bases to trimming and J lost 1 base, with 13 bases between them. The CDR3 is CASSSARNRNTEAFF. The CDR3 bases are TGCGCCAGCAGCTCCGCTCGGAACAGGAACACTGAAGCTTTCTTT.

This rearrangement joins TRBV6-5 to TRBJ2-7, with 9 bases fitting TRBD1. The germline gives CDR1 MNHEY, CDR2 SVGAGI. The CDR3 runs 17 residues. V shed 0 bases and J 0 bases; nucleotides not matched to a gene: 6. The chain's CDR3 is CASSYSITGGTSYEQYF. The DNA for the CDR3 is TGTGCCAGCAGTTACTCGATCACAGGGGGCACCTCCTACGAGCAGTACTTC.

With respect to this clonotype: A read error is possible here, since a much larger clone lies one base away. V and J are TRBV3-1 and TRBJ1-3; D is unclear. The V gene's germline CDR1 is LGHDT and CDR2 YNNKEL (reference sequence). The CDR3 is 12 amino acids. The CDR3 protein is CAGSQPGNTIYF. CDR3 DNA: TGTGCCGGCAGCCAACCTGGAAACACCATATATTTT.

J is TRBJ1-4 and V is TRBV12-3 or TRBV12-4; 9 bases are a match to TRBD1. The CDR3 runs 16 residues. The V and J ends lost 5 bases and 7 bases, in that order; junction bases with no gene match: 11. The CDR3 loop reads CASSGKDRGLAEKLFF. DNA for the CDR3: TGTGCCAGCAGTGGGAAGGACAGGGGCCTTGCTGAAAAACTGTTTTTT.

This clonotype was found many times. The J gene is TRBJ1-1, the V gene TRBV5-1; no clear D. Between the trimmed V and J ends, which lost 1 base and 6 bases, there was a span of 10 bases. Per germline, CDR1 SGHRS and CDR2 YFSETQ. CDR3 length equals 13 residues. This CDR3 reads CASSLTSGSEAFF. CDR3 nucleotide sequence: TGCGCCAGCAGCTTGACGTCCGGGTCTGAAGCTTTCTTT.

The CDR3 reads CASSTSGARQNIQYF. The CDR3 nucleotides are TGTGCCAGCAGTACTAGCGGGGCGAGGCAAAACATTCAGTACTTC. The genes are TRBV12-3 or TRBV12-4 and TRBJ2-4; TRBD2 aligns across 10 bases. J was trimmed by 5 bases and V by 5 bases; bases with no gene match: 6. This CDR3 is 15 amino acids long.

This clonotype has only a few counts. The chain links TRBV10-3 to TRBJ2-1; TRBD1 matches 9 bases. CDR3 length: 14 amino acids. V lost 6 bases, J lost 8 bases, and 8 bases stayed unmatched. Germline values: CDR1 ENHRY, CDR2 SYGVKD. The CDR3 loop reads CAIRKSDRGHEQFF. The CDR3 DNA reads TGTGCCATCAGAAAATCGGACAGGGGCCATGAGCAGTTCTTC.

This clonotype was seen a handful of times. The chain has TRBV4-2 and TRBJ2-3; 9 bases are a match to TRBD2. Germline CDR1 LGHNA, CDR2 YNFKEQ. The CDR3 totals 16 residues. The junction had 5 bases not matched to a gene; V was cut back by 0 bases and J by 4 bases. CDR3 DNA: TGTGCCAGCAGCCAAGATTCTAGCGGGGCAGCAGATACGCAGTATTTT. Translation: CASSQDSSGAADTQYF.

The gene calls are TRBV20-1 and TRBJ2-6, with D possibly being TRBD2 (5 bases). Germline lookup yields CDR1 DFQATT and CDR2 SNEGSKA (reference sequence). V was cut by 3 bases and J by 3 bases, with 9 bases left in between. The length of the CDR3 is 14 residues. CDR3 region: CSASMRDGANVLTF. The CDR3 DNA sequence: TGCAGTGCTAGTATGAGGGATGGGGCCAACGTCCTGACTTTC.

This clonotype was detected many times. The chain couples TRBV28 to TRBJ2-7, with D perhaps TRBD2 (5 bases). This CDR3 region has 14 residues. Trimming stripped 5 bases from V and 3 bases from J, with 14 bases between. The germline gives CDR1 MDHEN, CDR2 SYDVKM. CDR3 protein: CASSPGINYYEQYF. The CDR3 nucleotides read TGTGCCAGCAGTCCGGGGATCAACTACTACGAGCAGTACTTC.

The chain carries TRBV7-2 and TRBJ1-5; D not resolved. Trimming removed 5 bases from V and 0 bases from J, with 17 bases in between. CDR1 and CDR2 from the germline V gene are SGHTA and FQGNSA. This CDR3 region has 17 residues. The CDR3 region has the DNA TGTGCCAGCAGCCAAGATCGTTGGGTTACTAGCAATCAGCCCCAGCATTTT. Amino acid sequence: CASSQDRWVTSNQPQHF.

This clonotype has more than one count but fewer than ten. The J gene is TRBJ2-3, the V gene TRBV24-1; TRBD2 matches at 8 bases. CDR1 is KGHDR, CDR2 SFDVKD, per germline. The V and J ends lost 1 base and 6 bases, in that order; junction bases with no gene match: 8. The CDR3 is 16 amino acids. The CDR3 loop is CATSDFPRTSLDTQYF. As DNA, the CDR3 is TGTGCCACCAGTGATTTTCCTCGGACTAGCCTTGATACGCAGTATTTT.